These 6 T cell receptor beta chains originate from one sample sequenced in a study of blood T cell repertoires in COVID-19. Repertoires were generated with immunoSEQ multiplex PCR, while TCRdb's copy carries only in-frame clones and drops some. Among around 180,000 clones listed, 89% were seen once. The material sequenced was PBMCs or T cells enriched from blood (not recorded which). These receptors were obtained from a woman aged 40-49 years with acute COVID-19.

The CDR3 loop reads CASSSHGVRTEAFF. CDR3 bases: TGTGCCAGCAGCTCCCACGGGGTTCGGACTGAAGCTTTCTTT. V and J are TRBV11-2 and TRBJ1-1; D ambiguous. The CDR3 spans 14 residues. Germline V gives CDR1 SGHAT, CDR2 FQNNGV. The germline V and J ends were trimmed by 4 bases and 5 bases, with 14 bases remaining between them.

V gene TRBV5-1 combines with J gene TRBJ2-7; the match to TRBD2 covers 7 bases. Trimming at V came to 7 bases and at J to 0 bases, leaving 10 bases not matched to a gene. From germline, CDR1 is SGHRS and CDR2 YFSETQ. CDR3 size: 15 residues. The chain's CDR3 is CASSSGGPGSYEQYF. Here the CDR3 DNA reads TGCGCCAGCTCTAGCGGCGGGCCTGGCTCCTACGAGCAGTACTTC.

The chain links TRBV10-3 to TRBJ1-1; 7 bases match TRBD1. This CDR3 spans 14 amino acids. V shed 4 bases and J 1 base; nucleotides not matched to a gene: 3. Germline V gene data show CDR1 as ENHRY and CDR2 as SYGVKD. The CDR3 DNA reads as TGTGCCATCAGTGTAGGGGGCCAGAACACTGAAGCTTTCTTT. This encodes CAISVGGQNTEAFF.

This chain uses TRBV18 with TRBJ2-2; TRBD2 might be the D (5 bases). The V gene lost 4 bases and the J gene lost 5 bases, with 5 bases spanning the gap. The CDR3 loop spans 12 amino acids. CDR1 and CDR2 (germline): KGHSH, LQKENI. In nucleotides, the CDR3 is TGTGCCAGCTCACGAGGGACCGGGGAGCTGTTTTTT. Protein sequence: CASSRGTGELFF.

The DNA for the CDR3 is TGTGCCATCAGGGACGACACAGGTCGAGTCGCGGGAACTGAAGCTTTCTTT. This sequence encodes CAIRDDTGRVAGTEAFF. The chain joins TRBV10-3 to TRBJ1-1; D perhaps matches TRBD1 (5 bases). The CDR3 contains 17 residues. V was cut by 6 bases and J by 5 bases, with 25 bases left in between. CDR1 ENHRY and CDR2 SYGVKD come from the germline V gene.

The rearrangement links TRBV20-1 to TRBJ2-7; 10 positions agree with TRBD2. The CDR3 loop spans 17 amino acids. Looked up from germline, CDR1 is DFQATT and CDR2 is SNEGSKA (reference sequence). Trimming took 3 bases from V and 6 from J; bases not matched to a gene: 17. The CDR3 is CSASVLAGAGRRGEQYF. In DNA, the CDR3 is TGCAGTGCTAGTGTCCTAGCGGGAGCGGGGCGAAGAGGCGAGCAGTACTTC.